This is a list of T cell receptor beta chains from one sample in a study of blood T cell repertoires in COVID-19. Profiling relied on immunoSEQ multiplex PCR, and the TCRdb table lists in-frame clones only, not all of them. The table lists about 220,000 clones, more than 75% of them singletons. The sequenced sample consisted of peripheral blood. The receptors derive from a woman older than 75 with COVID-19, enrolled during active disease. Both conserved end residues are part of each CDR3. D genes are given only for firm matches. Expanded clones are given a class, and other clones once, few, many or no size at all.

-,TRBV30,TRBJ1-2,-,CAWTGGWGGYTF,TGTGCCTGGACCGGCGGGTGGGGTGGCTACACCTTC
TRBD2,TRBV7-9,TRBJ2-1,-,CASSFGTSGSHEQFF,TGTGCCAGCAGCTTCGGGACTAGCGGGAGCCATGAGCAGTTCTTC
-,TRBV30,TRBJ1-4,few,CAWRRQDEGEKLFF,TGTGCCTGGAGGAGACAGGATGAGGGCGAAAAACTGTTTTTT
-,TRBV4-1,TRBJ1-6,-,CASSQDSHRWNSPLHF,TGCGCCAGCAGCCAAGATAGTCACCGTTGGAATTCACCCCTCCACTTT
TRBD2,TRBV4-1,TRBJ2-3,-,CASSQERRELRNSGTDTQYF,TGCGCCAGCAGCCAAGAGCGGCGGGAGCTAAGGAACAGCGGCACAGATACGCAGTATTTT
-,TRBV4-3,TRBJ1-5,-,CASSHTTLQPQHF,TGCGCCAGCAGCCACACCACATTGCAGCCCCAGCATTTT
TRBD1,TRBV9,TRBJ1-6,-,CASSVTGADSPLHF,TGTGCCAGCAGCGTAACAGGGGCGGATTCACCCCTCCACTTT
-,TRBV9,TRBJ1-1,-,CASSVVQGRSQAFF,TGTGCCAGCAGCGTAGTACAGGGAAGGAGCCAAGCTTTCTTT
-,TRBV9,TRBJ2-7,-,CASSVGRPRILWAYEQYF,TGTGCCAGCAGCGTAGGGAGACCGAGGATACTTTGGGCCTACGAGCAGTACTTC
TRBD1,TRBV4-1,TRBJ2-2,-,CASSQVDRVEAGELFF,TGCGCCAGCAGCCAAGTCGACAGGGTCGAGGCCGGGGAGCTGTTTTTT
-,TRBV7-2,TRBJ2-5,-,CASSPGPWGRETQYF,TGTGCCAGCAGCCCCGGGCCCTGGGGCCGGGAGACCCAGTACTTC
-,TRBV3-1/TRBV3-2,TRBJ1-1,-,CASSQRSTGEAFF,TGTGCCAGCAGCCAACGTTCGACAGGAGAAGCTTTCTTT
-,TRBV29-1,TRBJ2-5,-,CSVEAPATAQYF,TGCAGCGTTGAAGCCCCCGCAACGGCCCAGTACTTC
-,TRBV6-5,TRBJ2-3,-,CASRRSRLADTQYF,TGTGCCAGCAGACGAAGCAGACTAGCAGATACGCAGTATTTT
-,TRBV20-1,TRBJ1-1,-,CSASQGWTEAFF,TGCAGTGCTAGTCAGGGATGGACTGAAGCTTTCTTT
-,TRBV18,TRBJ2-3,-,CASSRSAGAADTQYF,TGTGCCAGCTCCCGATCCGCAGGGGCCGCGGATACGCAGTATTTT
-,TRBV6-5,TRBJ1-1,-,CASSTRVNTEAFF,TGTGCCAGCAGTACCCGGGTGAACACTGAAGCTTTCTTT
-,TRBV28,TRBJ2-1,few,CASSPLSPHEQFF,TGTGCCAGCAGTCCCCTGTCCCCCCATGAGCAGTTCTTC
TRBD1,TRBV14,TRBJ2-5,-,CASSQARTGVIQETQYF,TGTGCCAGCAGCCAAGCGAGGACAGGGGTTATTCAAGAGACCCAGTACTTC
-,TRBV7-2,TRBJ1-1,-,CASSSRQNTEAFF,TGTGCCAGCAGCTCTCGACAGAACACTGAAGCTTTCTTT
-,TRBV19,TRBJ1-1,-,CASSPGRGALNTEAFF,TGTGCCAGTAGTCCGGGGCGGGGGGCATTGAACACTGAAGCTTTCTTT
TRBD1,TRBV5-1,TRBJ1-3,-,CASSLGGGFSGNTIYF,TGCGCCAGCAGCTTGGGAGGGGGCTTTTCTGGAAACACCATATATTTT
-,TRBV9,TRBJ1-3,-,CASSWDTTGNTIYF,TGTGCCAGCAGCTGGGACACCACTGGAAACACCATATATTTT
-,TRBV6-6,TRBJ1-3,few,CASSLTGDTIYF,TGTGCCAGCAGTCTAACGGGGGACACCATATATTTT
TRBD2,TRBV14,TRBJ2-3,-,CASSPLGLAGGTDTQYF,TGTGCCAGCAGCCCGCTCGGACTAGCGGGCGGCACAGATACGCAGTATTTT
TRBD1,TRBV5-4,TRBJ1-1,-,CASSPPPQGRNTEAFF,TGTGCCAGCAGCCCTCCGCCACAGGGGAGAAACACTGAAGCTTTCTTT
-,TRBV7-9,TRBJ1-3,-,CASSLGVYARRSGNTIYF,TGTGCCAGCAGCTTAGGTGTCTATGCCAGGCGCTCTGGAAACACCATATATTTT
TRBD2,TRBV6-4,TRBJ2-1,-,CASSRTSGSNNEQFF,TGTGCCAGCAGTAGGACTAGCGGGAGTAACAATGAGCAGTTCTTC
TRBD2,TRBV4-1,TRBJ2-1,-,CASSSAGGVYNEQFF,TGCGCCAGCAGCTCCGCGGGAGGGGTCTACAATGAGCAGTTCTTC
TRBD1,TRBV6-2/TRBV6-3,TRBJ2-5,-,CASSYPDRGGETQYF,TGTGCCAGCAGTTATCCGGACAGGGGTGGCGAGACCCAGTACTTC
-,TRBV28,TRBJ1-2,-,CASSSQVSYTF,TGTGCCAGCAGTTCACAGGTTAGCTACACCTTC
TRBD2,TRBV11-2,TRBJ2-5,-,CASGSGTTRKEPQYF,TGTGCCAGCGGATCCGGGACTACCCGAAAAGAGCCCCAGTACTTC
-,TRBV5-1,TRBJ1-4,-,CASRQAGLNEKLFF,TGCGCCAGCAGACAAGCAGGCCTTAATGAAAAACTGTTTTTT
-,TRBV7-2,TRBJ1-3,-,CASSTMQGRSGNTIYF,TGTGCCAGCAGCACAATGCAGGGTCGCTCTGGAAACACCATATATTTT
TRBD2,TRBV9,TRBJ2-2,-,CASSLTSSGSVGTGELFF,TGTGCCAGCAGCCTTACCTCTAGCGGGAGCGTCGGCACCGGGGAGCTGTTTTTT
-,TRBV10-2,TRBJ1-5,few,CASSAGDQPQHF,TGCGCCAGCAGTGCGGGGGATCAGCCCCAGCATTTT
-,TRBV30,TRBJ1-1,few,CAWRLRISPNTEAFF,TGTGCCTGGAGGTTGAGGATCAGCCCGAACACTGAAGCTTTCTTT
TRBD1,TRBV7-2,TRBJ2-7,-,CASSLGQGNEQYF,TGTGCCAGCAGCCTGGGACAGGGGAACGAGCAGTACTTC
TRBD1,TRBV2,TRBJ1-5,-,CASSPGQVSQPQHF,TGTGCCAGCAGCCCCGGACAGGTTAGTCAGCCCCAGCATTTT
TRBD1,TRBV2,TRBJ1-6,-,CASSEEGTGNHF,TGTGCCAGCAGCGAAGAGGGGACAGGGAATCACTTT
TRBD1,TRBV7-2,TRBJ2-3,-,CASSLGQGWTDTQYF,TGTGCCAGCAGCTTAGGACAGGGTTGGACAGATACGCAGTATTTT
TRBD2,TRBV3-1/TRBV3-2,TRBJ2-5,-,CASSQGVAGGEETQYF,TGTGCCAGCAGCCAAGGGGTAGCGGGGGGCGAGGAGACCCAGTACTTC
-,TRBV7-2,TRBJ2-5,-,CASSLVATQETQYF,TGTGCCAGCAGCTTAGTGGCGACACAAGAGACCCAGTACTTC
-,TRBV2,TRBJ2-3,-,CASSGPTRWVGDTQYF,TGTGCCAGCAGTGGTCCGACTAGGTGGGTTGGAGATACGCAGTATTTT
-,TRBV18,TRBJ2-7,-,CASSPPTGTVFYEQYF,TGTGCCAGCTCACCGCCCACCGGGACTGTCTTCTACGAGCAGTACTTC
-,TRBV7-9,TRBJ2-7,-,CASSYTGSSYEQYF,TGTGCCAGCAGCTACACAGGTAGCTCCTACGAGCAGTACTTC
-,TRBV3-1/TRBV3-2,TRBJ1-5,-,CASSLQGINQPQHF,TGTGCCAGCAGCCTGCAGGGAATCAATCAGCCCCAGCATTTT
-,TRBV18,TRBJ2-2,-,CASSPRTASLTGELFF,TGTGCCAGCTCACCCCGGACAGCTTCACTCACCGGGGAGCTGTTTTTT
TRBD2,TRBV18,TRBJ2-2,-,CASLPGLGNTGELFF,TGTGCCAGCTTGCCGGGACTAGGGAACACCGGGGAGCTGTTTTTT
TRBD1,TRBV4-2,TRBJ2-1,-,CASSQDRGFSSYNEQFF,TGTGCCAGCAGCCAGGACAGGGGGTTTAGCTCCTACAATGAGCAGTTCTTC
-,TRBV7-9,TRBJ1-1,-,CASSSGAHTEAFF,TGTGCCAGCAGCAGTGGGGCCCACACTGAAGCTTTCTTT
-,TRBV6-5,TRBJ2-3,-,CASSSGNTDTQYF,TGTGCCAGCAGTAGCGGAAACACAGATACGCAGTATTTT
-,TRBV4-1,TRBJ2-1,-,CASSQAGHGQFF,TGCGCCAGCAGCCAAGCTGGACACGGACAGTTCTTC
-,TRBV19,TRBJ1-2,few,CASLSNYGYTF,TGTGCCAGTTTATCTAACTATGGCTACACCTTC
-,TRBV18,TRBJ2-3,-,CASSPPSQADTQYF,TGTGCCAGCTCACCACCCAGTCAAGCAGATACGCAGTATTTT
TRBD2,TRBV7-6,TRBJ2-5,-,CASSSKPAGGQETQYF,TGTGCCAGCAGTTCCAAACCAGCGGGGGGCCAAGAGACCCAGTACTTC
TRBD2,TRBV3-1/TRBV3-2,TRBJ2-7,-,CASSLGLAYEQYF,TGTGCCAGCAGCCTGGGACTAGCCTACGAGCAGTACTTC
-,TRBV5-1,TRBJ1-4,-,CASSLQGQNEKLFF,TGCGCCAGCAGCTTACAGGGCCAAAATGAAAAACTGTTTTTT
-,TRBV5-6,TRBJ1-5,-,CASSWGLNQPQHF,TGTGCCAGCAGCTGGGGCCTTAATCAGCCCCAGCATTTT